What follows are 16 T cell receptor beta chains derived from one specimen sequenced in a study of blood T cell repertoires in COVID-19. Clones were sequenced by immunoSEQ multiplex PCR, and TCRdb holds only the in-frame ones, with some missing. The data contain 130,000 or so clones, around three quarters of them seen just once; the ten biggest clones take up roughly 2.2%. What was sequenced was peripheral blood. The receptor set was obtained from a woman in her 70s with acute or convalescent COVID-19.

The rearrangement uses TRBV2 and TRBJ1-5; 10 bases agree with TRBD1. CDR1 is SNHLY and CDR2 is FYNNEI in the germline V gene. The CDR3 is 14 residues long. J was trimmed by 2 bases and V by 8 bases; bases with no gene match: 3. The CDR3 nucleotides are TGTGCCAGCCGGGACAGGGGTGGCAATCAGCCCCAGCATTTT. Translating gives CASRDRGGNQPQHF.

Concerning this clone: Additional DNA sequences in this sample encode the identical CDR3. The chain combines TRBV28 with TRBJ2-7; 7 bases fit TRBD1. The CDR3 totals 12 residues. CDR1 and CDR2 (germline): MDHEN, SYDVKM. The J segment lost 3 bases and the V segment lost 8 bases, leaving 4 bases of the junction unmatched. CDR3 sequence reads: CASRTGFYEQYF. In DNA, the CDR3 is TGTGCCAGCCGGACAGGTTTCTACGAGCAGTACTTC.

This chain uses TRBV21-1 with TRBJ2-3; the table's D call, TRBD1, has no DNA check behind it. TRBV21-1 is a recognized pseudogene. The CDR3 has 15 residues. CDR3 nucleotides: TGTGCCAGCAGCACCCACAGGGTTCCGACAGATACGCAGTATTTT. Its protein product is CASSTHRVPTDTQYF.

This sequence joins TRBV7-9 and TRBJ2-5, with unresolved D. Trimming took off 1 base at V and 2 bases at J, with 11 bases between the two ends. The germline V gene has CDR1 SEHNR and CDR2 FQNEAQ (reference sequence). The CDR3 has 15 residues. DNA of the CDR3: TGTGCCAGCAGCTTAGGTACCGCTAAGCAAGAGACCCAGTACTTC. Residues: CASSLGTAKQETQYF.

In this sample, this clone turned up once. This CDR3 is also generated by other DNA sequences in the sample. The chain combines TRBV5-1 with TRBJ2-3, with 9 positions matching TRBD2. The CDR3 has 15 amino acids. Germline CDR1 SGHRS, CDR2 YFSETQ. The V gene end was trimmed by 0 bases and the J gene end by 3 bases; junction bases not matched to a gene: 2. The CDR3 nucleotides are TGCGCCAGCAGCTTGGGGCTAGCGGGGACAGATACGCAGTATTTT. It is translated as CASSLGLAGTDTQYF.

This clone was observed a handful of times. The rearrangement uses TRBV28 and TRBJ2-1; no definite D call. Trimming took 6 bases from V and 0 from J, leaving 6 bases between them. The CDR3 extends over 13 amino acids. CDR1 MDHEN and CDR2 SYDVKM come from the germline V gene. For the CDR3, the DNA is TGTGCCAGCAGCCCCATCTCCTACAATGAGCAGTTCTTC. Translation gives CASSPISYNEQFF.

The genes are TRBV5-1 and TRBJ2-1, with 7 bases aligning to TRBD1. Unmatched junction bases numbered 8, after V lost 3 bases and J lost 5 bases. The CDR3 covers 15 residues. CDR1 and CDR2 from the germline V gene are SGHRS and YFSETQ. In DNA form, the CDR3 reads TGCGCCAGCAGCTGGGCCGACAGGGCCCACAATGAGCAGTTCTTC. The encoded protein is CASSWADRAHNEQFF.

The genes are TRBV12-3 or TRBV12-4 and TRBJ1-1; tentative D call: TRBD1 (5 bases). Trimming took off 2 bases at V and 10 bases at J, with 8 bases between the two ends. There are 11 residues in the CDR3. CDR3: CASSLQGVAFF. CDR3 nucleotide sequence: TGTGCCAGCAGTTTACAGGGTGTAGCTTTCTTT.

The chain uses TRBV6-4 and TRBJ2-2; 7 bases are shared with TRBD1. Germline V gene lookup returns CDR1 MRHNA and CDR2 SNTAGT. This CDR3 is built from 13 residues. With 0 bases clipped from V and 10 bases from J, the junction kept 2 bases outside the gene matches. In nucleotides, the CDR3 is TGTGCCAGCAGTGACTCGGACAGGAAGGAGCTGTTTTTT. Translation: CASSDSDRKELFF.

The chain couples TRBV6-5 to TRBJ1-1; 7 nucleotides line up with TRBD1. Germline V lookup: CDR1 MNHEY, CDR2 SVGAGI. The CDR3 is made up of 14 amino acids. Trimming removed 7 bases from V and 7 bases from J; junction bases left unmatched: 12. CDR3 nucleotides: TGTGCCAGCACCCGATTTGAGGGGGCTGGTGAAGCTTTCTTT. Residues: CASTRFEGAGEAFF.

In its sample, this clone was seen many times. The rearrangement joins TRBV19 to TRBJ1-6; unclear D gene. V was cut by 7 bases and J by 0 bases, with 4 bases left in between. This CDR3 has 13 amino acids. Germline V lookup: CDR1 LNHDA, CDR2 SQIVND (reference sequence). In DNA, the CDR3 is TGTGCCAGTACCAGCTCCTATAATTCACCCCTCCACTTT. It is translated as CASTSSYNSPLHF.

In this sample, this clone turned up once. DNA for the CDR3: TGTGCCATCAGCGGGAACCCAGACACTGAAGCTTTCTTT. The encoded protein is CAISGNPDTEAFF. V gene TRBV10-3 combines with J gene TRBJ1-1; D not certain. Germline CDR1 and CDR2: ENHRY and SYGVKD. V shed 6 bases and J shed 3 bases, with 11 bases lying between them. The length of the CDR3 is 13 residues.

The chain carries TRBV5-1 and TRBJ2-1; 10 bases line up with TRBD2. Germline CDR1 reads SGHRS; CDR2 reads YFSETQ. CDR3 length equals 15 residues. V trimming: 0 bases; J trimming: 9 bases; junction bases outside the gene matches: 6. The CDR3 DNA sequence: TGCGCCAGCAGCTTGGTCGCTAGCGGGAGCGGTGAGCAGTTCTTC. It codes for CASSLVASGSGEQFF.

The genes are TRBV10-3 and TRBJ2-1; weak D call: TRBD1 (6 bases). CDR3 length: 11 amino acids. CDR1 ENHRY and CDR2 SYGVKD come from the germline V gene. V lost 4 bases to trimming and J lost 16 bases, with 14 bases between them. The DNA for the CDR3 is TGTGCCATCAGTGTGGGACAAGGGCATTTCTTC. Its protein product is CAISVGQGHFF.

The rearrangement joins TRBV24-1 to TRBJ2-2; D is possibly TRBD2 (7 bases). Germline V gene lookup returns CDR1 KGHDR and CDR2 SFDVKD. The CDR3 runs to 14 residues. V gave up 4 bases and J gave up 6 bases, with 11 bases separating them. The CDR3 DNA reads TGTGCCACCAGTGACGGGGGGCTTTCCGGGGAGCTGTTTTTT. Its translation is CATSDGGLSGELFF.

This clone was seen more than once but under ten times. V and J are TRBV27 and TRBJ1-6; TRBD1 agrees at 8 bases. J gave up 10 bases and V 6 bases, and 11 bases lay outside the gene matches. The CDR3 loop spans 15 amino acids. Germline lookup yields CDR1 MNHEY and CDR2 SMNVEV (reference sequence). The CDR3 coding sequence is TGTGCCAGCAGACCCCAGACAGGGGTGAGCTCACCCCTCCACTTT. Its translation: CASRPQTGVSSPLHF.